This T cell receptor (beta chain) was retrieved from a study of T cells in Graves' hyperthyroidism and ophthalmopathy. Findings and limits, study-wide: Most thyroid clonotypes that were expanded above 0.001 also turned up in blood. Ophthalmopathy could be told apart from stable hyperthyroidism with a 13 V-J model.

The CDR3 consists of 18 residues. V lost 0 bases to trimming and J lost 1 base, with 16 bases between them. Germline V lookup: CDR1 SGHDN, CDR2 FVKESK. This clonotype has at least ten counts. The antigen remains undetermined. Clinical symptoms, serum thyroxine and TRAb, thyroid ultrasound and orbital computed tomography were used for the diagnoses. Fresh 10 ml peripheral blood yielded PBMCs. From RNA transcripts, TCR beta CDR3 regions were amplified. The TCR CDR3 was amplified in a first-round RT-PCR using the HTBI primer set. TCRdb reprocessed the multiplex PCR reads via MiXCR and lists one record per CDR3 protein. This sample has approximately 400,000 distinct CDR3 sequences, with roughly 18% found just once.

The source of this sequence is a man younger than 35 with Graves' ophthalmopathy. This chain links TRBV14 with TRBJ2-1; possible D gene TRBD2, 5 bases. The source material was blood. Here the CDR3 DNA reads TGTGCCAGCAGCCAAGATCCTTCGGCTAGCTGGTCCTACAATGAGCAGTTCTTC. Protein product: CASSQDPSASWSYNEQFF.